This T cell receptor (beta chain) was profiled in a study of blood T cell repertoires in COVID-19. About the study: COVID-19 samples from acute and convalescent phases originated in the United States, Italy and Spain. PBMCs, B-cell-depleted T cells, or T cells provided the cDNA or gDNA that made up the material.

Germline V gives CDR1 MDHEN, CDR2 SYDVKM. The CDR3 loop spans 15 amino acids. The V end lost 5 bases, the J end lost 5 bases, and 16 bases lay between the germline ends. The method was immunoSEQ multiplex PCR; TCRdb's version includes in-frame clones alone and lacks a portion of them. The sample lists about 190,000 clones, about 86% occurring once. This clone has only a few counts. Sequencing was carried out using peripheral blood. The sequence came from a man aged 30 to 39 with active or convalescent COVID-19. The chain carries TRBV28 and TRBJ1-5, with a possible D match to TRBD1 (6 bases). Written as DNA, the CDR3 is TGTGCCAGCAGTGCTCCTACAGGGTCATATCAGCCCCAGCATTTT. Its translation is CASSAPTGSYQPQHF.